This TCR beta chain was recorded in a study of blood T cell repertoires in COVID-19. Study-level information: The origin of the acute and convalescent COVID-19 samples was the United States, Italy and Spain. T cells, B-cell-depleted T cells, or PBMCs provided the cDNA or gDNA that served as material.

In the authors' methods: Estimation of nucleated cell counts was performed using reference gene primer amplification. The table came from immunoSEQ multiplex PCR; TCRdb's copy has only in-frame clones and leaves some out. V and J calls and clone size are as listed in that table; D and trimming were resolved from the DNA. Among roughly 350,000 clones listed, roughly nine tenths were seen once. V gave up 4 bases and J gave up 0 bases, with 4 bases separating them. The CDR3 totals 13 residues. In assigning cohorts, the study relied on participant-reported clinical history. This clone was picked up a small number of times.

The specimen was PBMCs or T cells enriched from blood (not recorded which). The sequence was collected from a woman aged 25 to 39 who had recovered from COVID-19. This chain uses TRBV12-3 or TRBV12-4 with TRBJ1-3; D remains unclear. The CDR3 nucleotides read TGTGCCAGCAGTTCTAACTCTGGAAACACCATATATTTT. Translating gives CASSSNSGNTIYF.